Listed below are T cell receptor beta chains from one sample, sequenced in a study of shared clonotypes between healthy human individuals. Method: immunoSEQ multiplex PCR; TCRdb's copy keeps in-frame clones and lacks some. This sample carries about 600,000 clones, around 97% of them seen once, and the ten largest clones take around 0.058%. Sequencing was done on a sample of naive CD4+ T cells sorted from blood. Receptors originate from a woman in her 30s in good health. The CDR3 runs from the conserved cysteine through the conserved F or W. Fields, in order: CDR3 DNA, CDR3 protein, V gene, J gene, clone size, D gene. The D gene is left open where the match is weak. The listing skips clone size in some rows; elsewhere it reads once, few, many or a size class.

TGTGCCAGCAGCTTACGGACTAGTCGAACAAATGAGCAGTTCTTC	CASSLRTSRTNEQFF	TRBV11-2	TRBJ2-1	NA	TRBD2
TGTGCCAGTAGTATAGGAATCAGGTTGCGATTGGAGAAGGAAAACACTGAAGCTTTCTTT	CASSIGIRLRLEKENTEAFF	TRBV19	TRBJ1-1	NA	NA
TGTGCCAGCAGTGATAGCGGGACTAACCCCGGGGAGCAGTACTTC	CASSDSGTNPGEQYF	TRBV6-1	TRBJ2-7	NA	TRBD2
TGTGCCAGCAGCTTACAGCGGAGAACTGGAAACACCATATATTTT	CASSLQRRTGNTIYF	TRBV7-8	TRBJ1-3	NA	NA
TGTGCCAGTAGTATAGGTCAGAATCAGCCCCAGCATTTT	CASSIGQNQPQHF	TRBV19	TRBJ1-5	NA	NA
TGTGCCAGCTCACCCTTAGCGGGAAGAGGCGGGGAGCTGTTTTTT	CASSPLAGRGGELFF	TRBV18	TRBJ2-2	NA	TRBD2
TGTGCCAGCAGTTTATTCGGGGAGCTCTATGGCTACACCTTC	CASSLFGELYGYTF	TRBV28	TRBJ1-2	NA	NA
TGTGCCAGCAGCGTAGGTTCGCGGGGTGATACGCAGTATTTT	CASSVGSRGDTQYF	TRBV9	TRBJ2-3	NA	NA
TGTGCCAGCAGCCGGGACAGGGCCTACGAGCAGTACTTC	CASSRDRAYEQYF	TRBV11-2	TRBJ2-7	NA	TRBD1
TGTGCCAGCAGTAACCGGGGGGCGAACACCGGGGAGCTGTTTTTT	CASSNRGANTGELFF	TRBV25-1	TRBJ2-2	NA	TRBD2
TGTGCCAGCAGCCCACTAGCGGGAGGGGGTGAGCAGTTCTTC	CASSPLAGGGEQFF	TRBV7-7	TRBJ2-1	NA	TRBD2
TGTGCCAGCAGTTTTTGGAGGGTTCGGGATACTGAAGCTTTCTTT	CASSFWRVRDTEAFF	TRBV27	TRBJ1-1	NA	NA
TGTGCCAGCAGTCCCCCCCGCGTTGTGGGCCCTGGCTACACCTTC	CASSPPRVVGPGYTF	TRBV28	TRBJ1-2	NA	NA
TGTGCCAGCAGTTTAGGAGCCGAGACCTACGAGCAGTACTTC	CASSLGAETYEQYF	TRBV27	TRBJ2-7	NA	NA
TGTGCCAGCAGCTTAGTCCACTACGAGCAGTACTTC	CASSLVHYEQYF	TRBV7-2	TRBJ2-7	NA	NA
TGCGCCAGCAGCCTGCGGACAGGGGTCCGTCATGAGCAGTTCTTC	CASSLRTGVRHEQFF	TRBV5-1	TRBJ2-1	NA	TRBD1
TGTGCCGGCAGCCTAATACAGGGAATGGACACTGAAGCTTTCTTT	CAGSLIQGMDTEAFF	TRBV28	TRBJ1-1	once	NA
TGCGCCAGCAGCGGGGGAGCACTAGCGGGAGGTCAAGAGCAGTTCTTC	CASSGGALAGGQEQFF	TRBV5-1	TRBJ2-1	NA	TRBD2
TGTGCCAGCAGCTTAAAGGACAGGGTCACAGATACGCAGTATTTT	CASSLKDRVTDTQYF	TRBV7-2	TRBJ2-3	NA	TRBD1
TGTGCCAGCTGCGGGGTTTATAGCAATCAGCCCCAGCATTTT	CASCGVYSNQPQHF	TRBV19	TRBJ1-5	NA	NA
TGTGCCAGCAGCAATGGACAGGGCTGGACCGGGGAGCTGTTTTTT	CASSNGQGWTGELFF	TRBV27	TRBJ2-2	NA	TRBD1
TGTGCCAGCAGGCCGGGACAGGGACCCCGCAGTGAAGCTTTCTTT	CASRPGQGPRSEAFF	TRBV28	TRBJ1-1	NA	TRBD1
TGTGCCAGCAGCTTAGATCTCAACGGGGGGGCCAACGTCCTGACTTTC	CASSLDLNGGANVLTF	TRBV7-9	TRBJ2-6	few	NA